This T cell receptor beta chain was captured by sequencing in a study of T cell changes during pregnancy in multiple sclerosis (dated by TCRdb to about 2019). In terms of the full investigation: Changes in the T cell repertoire over the course of pregnancy were examined in this study in women with multiple sclerosis.

Note on this clone: This receptor's antigen is unknown. No base-level quality is on record; no much larger clone is a single base apart.

Library prep was done by the immunoSEQ multiplex PCR assay. Drawn from immuneACCESS, this table holds only the in-frame rearrangements with V and J called that TCRdb kept. Clones are partly lost; checked studies trace under half to an unresolved V gene and leave the rest unexplained. This sample holds around 20,000 clones; around four fifths were observed only once. The ten largest account for approximately 14% of the sample. The germline V gene yields SGDLS for CDR1 and YYNGEE for CDR2. The CDR3 numbers 14 residues from cysteine through phenylalanine. Only the CDR3 DNA stays, 42 bases, in frame from base 1. From V the trimming removes 7 bases and from J it removes 0 bases, while the gene matches leave 6 bases of the junction unaccounted for.

The TCR sequence derives from a female donor in good health, enrolled as a control in a pregnancy study. The sequencing here drew on CD8+ T cells from peripheral blood mononuclear cells, taken in the first trimester of pregnancy. This chain is built from TRBV9 and TRBJ2-7, and 8 junction bases match TRBD2. The DNA sequence is as follows: TGTGCCAGCGCTAGCGGGCGGAGCTCCTACGAGCAGTACTTC. Translated, this gives CASASGRSSYEQYF.